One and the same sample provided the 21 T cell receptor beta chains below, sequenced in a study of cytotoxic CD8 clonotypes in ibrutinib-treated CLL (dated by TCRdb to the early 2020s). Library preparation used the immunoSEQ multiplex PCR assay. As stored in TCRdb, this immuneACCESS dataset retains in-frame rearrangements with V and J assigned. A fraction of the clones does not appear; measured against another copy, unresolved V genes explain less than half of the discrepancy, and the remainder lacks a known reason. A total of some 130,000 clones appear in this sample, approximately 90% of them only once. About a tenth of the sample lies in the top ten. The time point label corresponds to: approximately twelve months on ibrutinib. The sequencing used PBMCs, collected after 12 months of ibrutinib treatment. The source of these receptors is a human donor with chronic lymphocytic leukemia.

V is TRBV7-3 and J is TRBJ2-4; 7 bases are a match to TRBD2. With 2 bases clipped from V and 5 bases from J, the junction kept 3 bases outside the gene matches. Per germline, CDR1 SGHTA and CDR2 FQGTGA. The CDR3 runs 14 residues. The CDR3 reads CASSLSSGENIQYF. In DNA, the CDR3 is TGTGCCAGCAGCTTATCGAGCGGGGAAAACATTCAGTACTTC. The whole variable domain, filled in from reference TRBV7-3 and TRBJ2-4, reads GAGVSQTPSNKVTEKGKYVELRCDPISGHTALYWYRQSLGQGPEFLIYFQGTGAADDSGLPNDRFFAVRPEGSVSTLKIQRTERGDSAVYLCASSLSSGENIQYFGAGTRLSVL.

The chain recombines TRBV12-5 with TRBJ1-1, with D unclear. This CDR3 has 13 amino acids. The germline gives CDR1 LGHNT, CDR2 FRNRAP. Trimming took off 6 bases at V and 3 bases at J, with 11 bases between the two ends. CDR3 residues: CASGRGSDTEAFF. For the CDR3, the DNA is TGTGCTAGTGGCCGAGGCTCTGACACTGAAGCTTTCTTT.

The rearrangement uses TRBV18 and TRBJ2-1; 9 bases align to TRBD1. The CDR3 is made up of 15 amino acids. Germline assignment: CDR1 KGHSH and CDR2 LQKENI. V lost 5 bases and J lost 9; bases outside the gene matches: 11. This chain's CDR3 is CASSALGQGLGEQFF. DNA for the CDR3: TGTGCCAGCTCAGCGCTCGGACAGGGGCTGGGTGAGCAGTTCTTC.

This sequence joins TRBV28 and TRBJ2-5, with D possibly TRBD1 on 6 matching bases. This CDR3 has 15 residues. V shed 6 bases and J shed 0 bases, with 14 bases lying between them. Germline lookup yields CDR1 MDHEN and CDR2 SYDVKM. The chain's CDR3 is CASRHDRTYQETQYF. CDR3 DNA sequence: TGTGCCAGCAGACACGACAGGACCTACCAAGAGACCCAGTACTTC.

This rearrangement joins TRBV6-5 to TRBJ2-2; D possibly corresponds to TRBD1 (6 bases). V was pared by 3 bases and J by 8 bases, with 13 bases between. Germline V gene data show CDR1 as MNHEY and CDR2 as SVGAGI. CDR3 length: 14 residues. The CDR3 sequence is CASSYLGGWGELFF. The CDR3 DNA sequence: TGTGCCAGCAGTTATTTAGGGGGTTGGGGGGAGCTGTTTTTT.

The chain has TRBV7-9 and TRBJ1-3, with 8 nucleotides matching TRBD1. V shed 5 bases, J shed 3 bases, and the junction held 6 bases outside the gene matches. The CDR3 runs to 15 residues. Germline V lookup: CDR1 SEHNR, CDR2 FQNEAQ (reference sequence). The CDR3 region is CASSPTTGDGNTIYF. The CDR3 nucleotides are TGTGCCAGCAGCCCTACGACAGGGGATGGAAACACCATATATTTT.

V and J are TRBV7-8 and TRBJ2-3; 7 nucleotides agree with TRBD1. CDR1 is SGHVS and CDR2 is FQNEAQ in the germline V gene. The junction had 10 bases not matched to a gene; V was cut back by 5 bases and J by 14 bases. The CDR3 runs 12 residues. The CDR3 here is CASSPDRVERYF. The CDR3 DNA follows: TGTGCCAGCAGCCCCGACAGGGTGGAAAGGTATTTT.

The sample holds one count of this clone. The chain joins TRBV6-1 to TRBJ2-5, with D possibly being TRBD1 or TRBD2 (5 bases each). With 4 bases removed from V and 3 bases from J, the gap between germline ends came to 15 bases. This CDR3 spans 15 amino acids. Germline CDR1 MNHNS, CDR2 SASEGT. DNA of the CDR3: TGTGCCAGCAGTGCTAATGTTGGGACGGAAGAGACCCAGTACTTC. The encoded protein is CASSANVGTEETQYF.

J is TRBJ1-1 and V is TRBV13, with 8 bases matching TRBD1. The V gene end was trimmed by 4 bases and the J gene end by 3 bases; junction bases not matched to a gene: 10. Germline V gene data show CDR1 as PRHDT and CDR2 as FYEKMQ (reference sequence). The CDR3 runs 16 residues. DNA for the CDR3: TGTGCCAGCAGCTCACCACCAGGGGGCGCGGACACTGAAGCTTTCTTT. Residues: CASSSPPGGADTEAFF.

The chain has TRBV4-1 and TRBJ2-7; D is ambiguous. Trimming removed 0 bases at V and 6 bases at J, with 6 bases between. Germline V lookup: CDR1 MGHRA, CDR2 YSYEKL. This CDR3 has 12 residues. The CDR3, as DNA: TGCGCCAGCAGCCAAGATCCCCCCGAGCAGTACTTC. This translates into CASSQDPPEQYF.

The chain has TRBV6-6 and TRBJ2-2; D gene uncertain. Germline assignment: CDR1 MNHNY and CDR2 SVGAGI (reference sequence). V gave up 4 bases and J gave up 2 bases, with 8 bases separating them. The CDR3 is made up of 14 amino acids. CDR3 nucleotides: TGTGCCAGCAGTTCTTCAGGAAACACCGGGGAGCTGTTTTTT. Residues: CASSSSGNTGELFF.

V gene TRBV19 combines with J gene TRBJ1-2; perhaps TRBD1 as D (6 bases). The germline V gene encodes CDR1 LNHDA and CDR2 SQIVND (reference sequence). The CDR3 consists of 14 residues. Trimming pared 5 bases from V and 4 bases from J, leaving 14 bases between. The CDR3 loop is CASSLRGAPYGYTF. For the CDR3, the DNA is TGTGCCAGTAGTCTCCGGGGGGCCCCCTATGGCTACACCTTC.

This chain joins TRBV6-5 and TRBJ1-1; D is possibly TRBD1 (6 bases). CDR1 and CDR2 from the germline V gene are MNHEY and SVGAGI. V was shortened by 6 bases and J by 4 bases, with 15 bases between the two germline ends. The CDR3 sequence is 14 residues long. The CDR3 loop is CASSRPGAGTEAFF. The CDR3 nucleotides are TGTGCCAGCAGCCGTCCAGGGGCTGGCACTGAAGCTTTCTTT.

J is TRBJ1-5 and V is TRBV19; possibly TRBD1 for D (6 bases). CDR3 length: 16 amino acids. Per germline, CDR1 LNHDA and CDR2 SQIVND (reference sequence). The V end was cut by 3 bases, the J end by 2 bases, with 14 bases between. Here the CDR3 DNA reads TGTGCCAGTAGTATGGGCCAGGGGATGGGCAATCAGCCCCAGCATTTT. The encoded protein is CASSMGQGMGNQPQHF. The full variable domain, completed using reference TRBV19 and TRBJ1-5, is DGGITQSPKYLFRKEGQNVTLSCEQNLNHDAMYWYRQDPGQGLRLIYYSQIVNDFQKGDIAEGYSVSREKKESFPLTVTSAQKNPTAFYLCASSMGQGMGNQPQHFGDGTRLSIL.

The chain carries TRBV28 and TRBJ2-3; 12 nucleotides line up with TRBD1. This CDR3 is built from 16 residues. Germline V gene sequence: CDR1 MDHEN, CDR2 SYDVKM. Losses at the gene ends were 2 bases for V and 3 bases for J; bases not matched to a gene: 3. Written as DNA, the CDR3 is TGTGCCAGCAGTTTAGGGACAGGGGGCGAAACAGATACGCAGTATTTT. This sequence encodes CASSLGTGGETDTQYF. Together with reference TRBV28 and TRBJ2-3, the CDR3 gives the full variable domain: DVKVTQSSRYLVKRTGEKVFLECVQDMDHENMFWYRQDPGLGLRLIYFSYDVKMKEKGDIPEGYSVSREKKERFSLILESASTNQTSMYLCASSLGTGGETDTQYFGPGTRLTVL.

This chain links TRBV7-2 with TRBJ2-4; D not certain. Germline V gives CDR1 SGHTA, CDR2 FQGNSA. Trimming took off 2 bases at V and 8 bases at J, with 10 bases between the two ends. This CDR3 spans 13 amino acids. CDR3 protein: CASSLIRRDIQYF. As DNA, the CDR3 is TGTGCCAGCAGCTTAATCCGACGGGACATTCAGTACTTC.

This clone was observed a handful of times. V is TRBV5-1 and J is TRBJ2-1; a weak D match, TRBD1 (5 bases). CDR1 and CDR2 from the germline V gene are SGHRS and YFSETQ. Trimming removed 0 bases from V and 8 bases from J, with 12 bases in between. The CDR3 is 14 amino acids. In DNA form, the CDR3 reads TGCGCCAGCAGCTTGGAGGGGATCCGGGATGAGCAGTTCTTC. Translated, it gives CASSLEGIRDEQFF.

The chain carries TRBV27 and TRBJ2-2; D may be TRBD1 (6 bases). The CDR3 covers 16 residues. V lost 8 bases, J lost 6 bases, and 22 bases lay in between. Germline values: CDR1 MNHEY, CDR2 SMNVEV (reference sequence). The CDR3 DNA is TGTGCCAGCGGGTATTACAGGGTCTCGGGGCCCGGGGAGCTGTTTTTT. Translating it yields CASGYYRVSGPGELFF.

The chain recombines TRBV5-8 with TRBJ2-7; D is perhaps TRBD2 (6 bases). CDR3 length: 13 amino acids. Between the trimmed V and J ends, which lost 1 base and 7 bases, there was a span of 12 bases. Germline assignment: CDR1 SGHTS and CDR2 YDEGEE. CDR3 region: CASSLRGAGEQYF. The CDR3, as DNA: TGTGCCAGCAGCTTGAGGGGCGCGGGGGAGCAGTACTTC.

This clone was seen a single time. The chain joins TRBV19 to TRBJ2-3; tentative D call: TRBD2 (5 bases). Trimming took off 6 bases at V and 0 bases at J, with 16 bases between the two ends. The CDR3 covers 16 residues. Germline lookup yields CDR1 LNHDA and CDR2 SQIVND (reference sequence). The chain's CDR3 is CASRPLSGASTDTQYF. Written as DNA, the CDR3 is TGTGCCAGTAGACCCTTAAGCGGAGCTAGCACAGATACGCAGTATTTT.

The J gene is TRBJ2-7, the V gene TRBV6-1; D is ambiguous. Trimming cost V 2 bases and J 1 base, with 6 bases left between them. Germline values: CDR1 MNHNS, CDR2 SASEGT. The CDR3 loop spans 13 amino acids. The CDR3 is CASSELASYEQYF. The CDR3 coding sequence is TGTGCCAGCAGTGAACTTGCTTCCTACGAGCAGTACTTC.